Following are 21 T cell receptor beta chains from one sample sequenced in a study of beta chain features in type 1 diabetes. Sequenced material consisted of expressed TCRB transcripts (all of the isolated RNA was reverse transcribed). This table comes from immunoSEQ multiplex PCR, and its TCRdb copy is limited to in-frame clones, with some not included. This table holds around 300,000 clones, 11% to 15% found once. Sequenced sample: central memory CD4+ T cells from blood. These receptors came from a man younger than 45 in good health.

This clone was seen only a few times. The rearrangement uses TRBV7-9 and TRBJ2-5; tentative D call: TRBD1 (5 bases). This CDR3 is built from 15 residues. V was trimmed by 4 bases and J by 1 base, leaving 13 bases between them. Germline-derived CDR1 and CDR2 are SEHNR and FQNEAQ (reference sequence). The CDR3 loop is CASSYQGERQETQYF. The CDR3 region has the DNA TGTGCCAGCAGCTACCAGGGTGAGCGCCAAGAGACCCAGTACTTC.

The chain links TRBV5-6 to TRBJ2-4; possibly TRBD1 or TRBD2 for D (6 bases each). V lost 3 bases to trimming and J lost 8 bases, with 9 bases between them. The CDR3 has 12 amino acids. The germline gives CDR1 SGHDT, CDR2 YYEEEE. CDR3 sequence: CASSSGADIQYF. The CDR3 nucleotides are TGTGCCAGCAGCTCGGGGGCTGACATTCAGTACTTC.

The rearrangement links TRBV5-1 to TRBJ2-1; 7 bases are shared with TRBD1. Germline V lookup: CDR1 SGHRS, CDR2 YFSETQ. Unmatched junction bases numbered 7, after V lost 1 base and J lost 6 bases. The CDR3 is 15 residues long. For the CDR3, the DNA is TGCGCCAGCAGCTTGCTAGGGGGCGAAGGCAATGAGCAGTTCTTC. The encoded protein is CASSLLGGEGNEQFF.

Sample share makes this clone medium-sized. This sequence joins TRBV11-2 and TRBJ2-6, with TRBD1 matching 7 bases. This CDR3 spans 15 amino acids. Germline CDR1 is SGHAT and CDR2 is FQNNGV. V lost 3 bases, J lost 2 bases, and 1 base stayed unmatched. The CDR3 nucleotides read TGTGCCAGCAGCTTCACAGGGGCTGGGGCCAACGTCCTGACTTTC. Encoded protein: CASSFTGAGANVLTF.

The sample holds a few counts of this clone. The V gene is TRBV7-2, the J gene TRBJ2-1; the D is unclear. This CDR3 spans 12 amino acids. Germline assignment: CDR1 SGHTA and CDR2 FQGNSA. The germline V and J ends were trimmed by 4 bases and 9 bases, with 10 bases remaining between them. CDR3 DNA sequence: TGTGCCAGCAGCTCTTCTAGGGTTGAGCAGTTCTTC. This encodes CASSSSRVEQFF.

The chain is built from TRBV6-5 and TRBJ1-1; D perhaps matches TRBD1 (5 bases). CDR1 is MNHEY and CDR2 is SVGAGI in the germline V gene. This CDR3 has 13 residues. Trimming removed 6 bases from V and 8 bases from J, with 16 bases in between. CDR3 bases: TGTGCCAGCAGCCGAAACCAGGGAGAGGAAGCTTTCTTT. This sequence encodes CASSRNQGEEAFF.

This clone was picked up a small number of times. V is TRBV6-1 and J is TRBJ2-7; weak D call: TRBD2 (5 bases). The V gene's germline CDR1 is MNHNS and CDR2 SASEGT. The CDR3 runs 14 residues. V was clipped by 5 bases and J by 1 base, with 12 bases between them. The chain's CDR3 is CASSYGGRSYEQYF. The CDR3 DNA sequence: TGTGCCAGCAGTTATGGAGGACGATCCTACGAGCAGTACTTC.

The rearrangement uses TRBV5-1 and TRBJ1-1; 9 nucleotides agree with TRBD1. From germline, CDR1 is SGHRS and CDR2 YFSETQ. Trimming at V came to 2 bases and at J to 6 bases, leaving 11 bases not matched to a gene. The CDR3 runs to 16 residues. As DNA, the CDR3 is TGCGCCAGCAGCTTCTCCGGGACAGGGAGCAACGCTGAAGCTTTCTTT. It specifies CASSFSGTGSNAEAFF.

V usage is TRBV7-2 and J usage is TRBJ1-1, with a weak D call TRBD1 (5 bases). The germline gives CDR1 SGHTA, CDR2 FQGNSA. Trimming took off 4 bases at V and 0 bases at J, with 12 bases between the two ends. The CDR3 runs to 15 residues. The CDR3 DNA reads as TGTGCCAGCAGCTCAACCTGGGGGGTGAACACTGAAGCTTTCTTT. Its translation: CASSSTWGVNTEAFF. Full variable domain (rest looked up from reference TRBV7-2 and TRBJ1-1): GAGVSQSPSNKVTEKGKDVELRCDPISGHTALYWYRQSLGQGLEFLIYFQGNSAPDKSGLPSDRFSAERTGGSVSTLTIQRTQQEDSAVYLCASSSTWGVNTEAFFGQGTRLTVV.

V usage is TRBV6-1 and J usage is TRBJ1-1, with D maybe TRBD1 (5 bases). This CDR3 has 16 residues. The germline gives CDR1 MNHNS, CDR2 SASEGT. V lost 0 bases and J lost 2, with 13 bases in between. This CDR3 reads CASSEARPGGNTEAFF. The CDR3 DNA is TGTGCCAGCAGTGAAGCCCGACCTGGGGGAAACACTGAAGCTTTCTTT.

This clone was seen more than once but under ten times. V and J are TRBV5-1 and TRBJ2-1; 11 positions agree with TRBD2. V lost 0 bases, J lost 7 bases, and 9 bases stayed unmatched. Germline V gene sequence: CDR1 SGHRS, CDR2 YFSETQ. The CDR3 totals 17 residues. The CDR3 reads CASSLVASGGHGNEQFF. The CDR3 DNA is TGCGCCAGCAGCTTGGTCGCTAGCGGGGGGCATGGGAATGAGCAGTTCTTC.

Regarding this clone: The junction departs from germline at one end; a sequencing error may be responsible. This rearrangement joins TRBV5-1 to TRBJ2-7; D is unclear. In germline, CDR1 is SGHRS, CDR2 YFSETQ. The CDR3 length is 14 residues. CDR3 residues: CASTPFLSNYEQYF. Here the CDR3 DNA reads TGTGCCAGCACCCCATTTCTCTCAAACTACGAGCAGTACTTC.

Concerning this clone itself: Within the sample, other DNA sequences also encode this same CDR3. The CDR3, as DNA: TGTGCCACCAGCCGGGACAGAAACAATGAGCAGTTCTTC. The encoded protein is CATSRDRNNEQFF. The chain has TRBV15 and TRBJ2-1, with 7 bases identical to TRBD1. CDR3 size: 13 residues. The V segment lost 5 bases and the J segment 5 bases; nucleotides outside the gene matches: 3. The germline gives CDR1 LNHNV, CDR2 YYDKDF (reference sequence).

This clone was observed many times. This sequence joins TRBV5-4 and TRBJ1-3; D uncertain. The V gene's germline CDR1 is SGHNT and CDR2 YYREEE (reference sequence). This CDR3 region has 13 residues. The ends were cut back, 5 bases at V and 7 bases at J, with 13 bases in the middle. The CDR3 DNA follows: TGTGCCAGCAGTCCTCCCTCCGCTAACACCATATATTTT. Translating gives CASSPPSANTIYF.

The rearrangement joins TRBV5-1 to TRBJ2-1; TRBD2 matches 14 bases. The ends lost 4 bases at V and 8 bases at J; junction bases unmatched: 5. CDR1 is SGHRS, CDR2 YFSETQ, per germline. The CDR3 contains 15 residues. The CDR3 protein is CASSLGTSGGYEQFF. The CDR3 DNA follows: TGCGCCAGCAGCCTGGGGACTAGCGGGGGCTATGAGCAGTTCTTC.

This clone was detected a few times. The V and J genes are TRBV21-1 and TRBJ1-5; the table's TRBD1 call for D was not verified on the DNA. TRBV21-1 is noted as a pseudogene. The CDR3 has 19 amino acids. CDR3 nucleotide sequence: TGTGCCAGCAGCAAAGACGGGACAGGGACACGGTGGTACAATCAGCCCCAGCATTTT. Amino acids: CASSKDGTGTRWYNQPQHF.

In its sample, this clone was seen a few times. The V call is TRBV27, the J call TRBJ2-2; D gene ambiguous. The CDR3 is 13 amino acids. Germline CDR1 is MNHEY and CDR2 is SMNVEV (reference sequence). Between the trimmed V and J ends, which lost 5 bases and 2 bases, there was a span of 6 bases. CDR3 amino acids: CASSVYNTGELFF. Here the CDR3 DNA reads TGTGCCAGCAGTGTCTACAACACCGGGGAGCTGTTTTTT.

The chain couples TRBV5-4 to TRBJ1-2; D possibly corresponds to TRBD1 (6 bases). Germline CDR1 SGHNT, CDR2 YYREEE (reference sequence). The CDR3 has 13 residues. V was cut by 3 bases and J by 6 bases, with 12 bases left in between. CDR3 in amino acids: CASSSRGSHGYTF. CDR3 in DNA: TGTGCCAGCAGCTCAAGGGGGAGTCATGGCTACACCTTC.

This clone appeared a few times. The gene calls are TRBV18 and TRBJ2-7, with D perhaps matching TRBD1 or TRBD2 (6 bases each). Germline V gene lookup returns CDR1 KGHSH and CDR2 LQKENI. The CDR3 contains 13 residues. The ends were cut back, 3 bases at V and 9 bases at J, with 15 bases in the middle. CDR3 nucleotide sequence: TGTGCCAGCTCACCTCAATTCGGGGGCGGGCAGTACGTC. It translates to CASSPQFGGGQYV.

The count of this clone is one. A far more abundant clone sits one base away, making this likely a read error. The sample holds other DNA sequences that translate to the same CDR3. The V and J genes are TRBV6-4 and TRBJ2-1; the D gene is possibly TRBD1 (6 bases). The CDR3 is 13 amino acids. Germline CDR1 reads MRHNA; CDR2 reads SNTAGT. The CDR3 bases are TGTGCCAGCAGCGAGGACAGAACCAATGAGCAATTCTTC. It specifies CASSEDRTNEQFF.

Concerning this clone: This may arise from a read error, as a much more abundant clone is one base away. V and J are TRBV9 and TRBJ1-1; TRBD1 is a possible D gene (5 bases). The CDR3 covers 13 residues. Germline V gives CDR1 SGDLS, CDR2 YYNGEE. V was cut by 4 bases and J by 1 base, with 8 bases left in between. DNA for the CDR3: TGTGCCAGCAGCTTTAGGGGGAACACTGAAGCTTTCTTT. It is translated as CASSFRGNTEAFF.